The next 3 T cell receptor beta chains were all read from a single sample in a study of T cells in Graves' hyperthyroidism and ophthalmopathy. From RNA transcripts, TCR beta CDR3 regions were amplified. Carried out on the TCR CDR3, a first-round RT-PCR used the HTBI primer set. TCRdb ran MiXCR on the multiplex PCR reads and lists one entry per CDR3 protein. Of about 360,000 distinct CDR3 sequences listed, around 14% are singletons. Source material: blood. These receptors all come from a woman aged 18-29 years with Graves' hyperthyroidism.

The rearrangement uses TRBV30 and TRBJ1-1, with 9 bases aligning to TRBD1. Germline V gene data show CDR1 as GTSNPN and CDR2 as SVGIG (reference sequence). The CDR3 has 15 amino acids. With V trimmed by 0 bases and J by 5 bases, 7 bases remained unmatched. CDR3 coding DNA: TGTGCCTGGAGTGTACCGGGGACAGGGCTAACTGAAGCTTTCTTT. This translates into CAWSVPGTGLTEAFF.

Regarding this clonotype: A much larger clonotype is one base distant, so this may be a read error. This chain joins TRBV28 and TRBJ1-5; D perhaps matches TRBD1 (5 bases). V lost 4 bases and J 10 bases, leaving 11 bases between the germline ends. The CDR3 has 12 amino acids. CDR1 and CDR2 from the germline V gene are MDHEN and SYDVKM. The CDR3 protein is CASSSGQGPQHF. CDR3 coding DNA: TGTGCCAGCAGTTCAGGGCAGGGACCCCAGCATTTT.

The chain recombines TRBV5-1 with TRBJ2-1, with 8 bases fitting TRBD2. J lost 0 bases, V lost 4 bases, and 6 bases had no gene match. Germline V gene lookup returns CDR1 SGHRS and CDR2 YFSETQ. The CDR3 is 16 residues long. The CDR3 here is CASSNGGGNSYNEQFF. CDR3 DNA: TGCGCCAGCAGCAATGGCGGGGGGAACTCCTACAATGAGCAGTTCTTC.